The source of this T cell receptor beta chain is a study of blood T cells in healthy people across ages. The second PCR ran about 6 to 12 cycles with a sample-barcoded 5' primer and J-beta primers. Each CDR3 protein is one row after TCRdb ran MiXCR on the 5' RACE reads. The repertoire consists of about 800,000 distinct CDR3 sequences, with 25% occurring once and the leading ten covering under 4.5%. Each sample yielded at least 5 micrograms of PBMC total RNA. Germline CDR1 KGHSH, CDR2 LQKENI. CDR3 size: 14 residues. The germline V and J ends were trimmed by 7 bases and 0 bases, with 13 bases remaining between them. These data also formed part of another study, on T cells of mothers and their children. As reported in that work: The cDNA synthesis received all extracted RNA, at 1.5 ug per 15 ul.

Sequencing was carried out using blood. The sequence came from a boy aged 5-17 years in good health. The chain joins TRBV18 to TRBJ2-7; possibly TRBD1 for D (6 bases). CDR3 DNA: TGTGCCAGCTTACCGGACAGATACTCCTACGAGCAGTACTTC. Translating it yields CASLPDRYSYEQYF.